This entry lists 12 T cell receptor beta chains sequenced from one sample in a study of vaccination effects on CD4 cells after COVID-19. Profiled with immunoSEQ multiplex PCR; TCRdb holds only in-frame clones, not every one. This table has 25,000 to 30,000 clones, 60% to 80% appearing once. No antigen has been identified for these receptors. Before sequencing, viral peptide pools were used by the ViraFEST assay to expand antigen-specific CD4+ T cells. CD4+ T cells were isolated after around 10 days of culture. Each participant was administered two doses of either the BNT162b2 or the mRNA-1273 vaccine. The material was CD4+ T cells from PBMCs cultured with SARS-CoV-2 spike peptides, obtained after COVID-19 vaccination. Every receptor here comes from a human donor who received a COVID-19 vaccine. Some clones in this sample may be carry-over from other donors' samples.

The rearrangement joins TRBV7-6 to TRBJ1-2; possibly TRBD1 for D (6 bases). The CDR3 runs 13 residues. V lost 6 bases and J lost 4, with 12 bases in between. The V gene's germline CDR1 is SGHVS and CDR2 FNYEAQ. This CDR3 is CASRRGHSYGYTF. CDR3 nucleotides: TGTGCCAGCAGACGGGGACATAGCTATGGCTACACCTTC.

The chain carries TRBV30 and TRBJ1-6; maybe TRBD1 (6 bases). Germline CDR1 GTSNPN, CDR2 SVGIG (reference sequence). This CDR3 has 16 amino acids. Trimming removed 4 bases at V and 0 bases at J, with 13 bases between. CDR3 sequence reads: CAWTGARSSYNSPLHF. The CDR3 nucleotides are TGTGCCTGGACAGGGGCTAGGAGCTCCTATAATTCACCCCTCCACTTT.

The genes are TRBV15 and TRBJ1-1; 7 nucleotides agree with TRBD1. Germline CDR1 and CDR2: LNHNV and YYDKDF (reference sequence). Trimming took 1 base from V and 3 from J; bases not matched to a gene: 11. The CDR3 loop spans 17 amino acids. CDR3 amino acids: CATSRGPGQLVDTEAFF. The CDR3 DNA reads TGTGCCACCAGCAGAGGTCCGGGACAGCTGGTCGACACTGAAGCTTTCTTT. The full variable domain, rest sourced from reference TRBV15 and TRBJ1-1, is DAMVIQNPRYQVTQFGKPVTLSCSQTLNHNVMYWYQQKSSQAPKLLFHYYDKDFNNEADTPDNFQSRRPNTSFCFLDIRSPGLGDTAMYLCATSRGPGQLVDTEAFFGQGTRLTVV.

This clone was detected a few times. The chain combines TRBV21-1 with TRBJ1-2. TRBV21-1 is marked as a pseudogene. This CDR3 is built from 13 residues. The CDR3: CASSKAPGWGYTF. The CDR3 DNA sequence: TGTGCCAGCAGCAAAGCCCCGGGCTGGGGCTACACCTTC.

CDR3 nucleotide sequence: TGTGCCATCAGTGAGACAGGGCGAGAGACCCAGTACTTC. This codes for CAISETGRETQYF. The chain employs TRBV10-3 and TRBJ2-5; tentatively, D is TRBD1 (6 bases). Germline V gene sequence: CDR1 ENHRY, CDR2 SYGVKD. The V end lost 2 bases, the J end lost 4 bases, and 8 bases lay between the germline ends. This CDR3 is built from 13 residues.

This clone was detected only a few times. V gene TRBV7-2 combines with J gene TRBJ1-4, with D maybe TRBD1 (5 bases). The germline V and J ends were trimmed by 4 bases and 8 bases, with 14 bases remaining between them. Looked up from germline, CDR1 is SGHTA and CDR2 is FQGNSA. The CDR3 is 14 residues long. The CDR3 sequence is CASSSSRVSEKLFF. DNA for the CDR3: TGTGCCAGCAGCTCATCCAGGGTATCGGAAAAACTGTTTTTT.

The chain recombines TRBV19 with TRBJ1-4, with D uncertain. Trimming took off 3 bases at V and 2 bases at J, with 13 bases between the two ends. Germline CDR1 LNHDA, CDR2 SQIVND (reference sequence). The CDR3 is 16 residues long. CDR3 amino acids: CASSIWRVQTNEKLFF. CDR3 DNA sequence: TGTGCCAGTAGTATCTGGCGGGTTCAGACTAATGAAAAACTGTTTTTT.

The chain couples TRBV19 to TRBJ2-3; 10 bases agree with TRBD2. Germline V CDR1 and CDR2: LNHDA, SQIVND (reference sequence). The CDR3 extends over 21 amino acids. V shed 3 bases and J 1 base; nucleotides not matched to a gene: 19. The DNA of the CDR3 is TGTGCCAGTAGTATCAGGACTAGCGGAAACCCTTTCAGGTCTGGCACAGATACGCAGTATTTT. Translated: CASSIRTSGNPFRSGTDTQYF.

The chain has TRBV6-6 and TRBJ1-2, with a tentative D call TRBD1 (5 bases). Trimming cost V 5 bases and J 8 bases, with 24 bases left between them. Germline loops: CDR1 MNHNY, CDR2 SVGAGI (reference sequence). The CDR3 has 16 residues. In nucleotides, the CDR3 is TGTGCCAGCAGTCGGAAAGTTGCCGGGCCCCCAGGGGGCTACACCTTC. Its translation is CASSRKVAGPPGGYTF.

The CDR3 loop reads CASGPNRGDYNSPLHF. In nucleotides, the CDR3 is TGCGCCAGCGGCCCTAACAGGGGGGACTATAATTCACCCCTCCACTTT. The V and J genes are TRBV4-3 and TRBJ1-6; 8 nucleotides match TRBD1. The germline CDR1 and CDR2 sequences are LGHNA and YSLEER. Losses at the gene ends were 8 bases for V and 3 bases for J; bases not matched to a gene: 9. The CDR3 runs 16 residues.

This clone is a singleton in its sample. The J gene is TRBJ1-1, the V gene TRBV6-5; 7 nucleotides agree with TRBD1. Trimming removed 4 bases from V and 1 base from J; junction bases left unmatched: 6. The CDR3 covers 15 residues. Germline lookup yields CDR1 MNHEY and CDR2 SVGAGI. The CDR3 DNA reads TGTGCCAGCAGTTCATTCCGGGACAGGAACACTGAAGCTTTCTTT. As protein: CASSSFRDRNTEAFF.

V gene TRBV6-5 combines with J gene TRBJ2-6; maybe TRBD1 (6 bases). V shed 2 bases and J shed 2 bases, with 7 bases lying between them. This CDR3 spans 15 amino acids. CDR1 is MNHEY and CDR2 is SVGAGI in the germline V gene. CDR3 region: CASSYGGTGANVLTF. The CDR3 bases are TGTGCCAGCAGTTACGGGGGCACTGGGGCCAACGTCCTGACTTTC.